Described below is a single T cell receptor beta chain sequence and its context. The sample originates from a study of blood T cell repertoires in COVID-19. About the research overall: From T cells, B-cell-depleted T cells, or PBMCs came the material, which was cDNA or gDNA.

CDR3 size: 14 residues. Trimming removed 0 bases from V and 3 bases from J; junction bases left unmatched: 0. Germline CDR1 reads SGDLS; CDR2 reads YYNGEE. Assay used: immunoSEQ multiplex PCR; TCRdb lists only in-frame clones, some missing. The table shows 130,000 to 150,000 clones, with 85% occurring only once. This TCR came from a middle-aged woman with active or convalescent COVID-19. Sequenced input: peripheral blood. This sequence joins TRBV9 and TRBJ2-3, with 8 positions matching TRBD2. The CDR3 reads CASSVERGTDTQYF. The DNA of the CDR3 is TGTGCCAGCAGCGTAGAGCGGGGGACAGATACGCAGTATTTT.